The next 27 T cell receptor beta chains were all read from a single sample in a study of beta chain features in type 1 diabetes. Regarding the study as a whole: Patients with Type 1 diabetes showed moderately but significantly shorter TCRB CDR3s in all four CD4+ subsets.

What was sequenced were expressed TCRB transcripts, since all of the isolated RNA had been reverse transcribed. The assay was immunoSEQ multiplex PCR, and TCRdb's table has in-frame clones only and misses some. This table holds approximately 360,000 clones, over 9.5% found once. These receptors have no identified antigens. Sequenced input: naive CD4+ T cells from blood. The receptor source for this set is a woman aged 18-29 years with type 1 diabetes.

This clone turned up a few times. J is TRBJ2-1 and V is TRBV29-1, with 8 bases fitting TRBD2. The CDR3 is 15 residues long. V trimming: 4 bases; J trimming: 0 bases; junction bases outside the gene matches: 5. CDR1 is SQVTM, CDR2 ANQGSEA, per germline. CDR3 nucleotide sequence: TGCAGCGTTGGGGGGAGCGGGAGCTCCTACAATGAGCAGTTCTTC. This codes for CSVGGSGSSYNEQFF.

This clone has at least ten counts. This chain joins TRBV23-1 and TRBJ2-1, with TRBD1 matching 7 bases. TRBV23-1 is designated an ORF whose function remains uncertain. The CDR3 is 11 amino acids. V lost 6 bases to trimming and J lost 13 bases; unmatched junction nucleotides: 6. The CDR3 bases are TGCGCCAGCAGCGAAGACAGGGATCAGTTCTTC. It encodes CASSEDRDQFF.

This clone was observed a few times. The chain employs TRBV15 and TRBJ2-5; TRBD1 is a possible D gene (5 bases). Trimming stripped 5 bases from V and 4 bases from J, with 8 bases between. The CDR3 contains 12 residues. The germline V gene has CDR1 LNHNV and CDR2 YYDKDF (reference sequence). Written as DNA, the CDR3 is TGTGCCACCAGCTGGGGCGCAGAGACCCAGTACTTC. Its translation: CATSWGAETQYF.

This clone has only a few counts. The rearrangement uses TRBV5-1 and TRBJ2-4, with TRBD2 matching over 8 bases. Germline V CDR1 and CDR2: SGHRS, YFSETQ. The CDR3 contains 14 residues. V was pared by 4 bases and J by 9 bases, with 9 bases of the junction left unmatched. In nucleotides, the CDR3 is TGCGCCAGCAGCCGTAGCGGGACGGAAAGCATTCAGTACTTC. Encoded protein: CASSRSGTESIQYF.

The rearrangement links TRBV21-1 to TRBJ2-7; TRBD2 is the table's D call, not checked against the DNA. TRBV21-1 is tagged as a pseudogene. This CDR3 contains 12 residues. For the CDR3, the DNA is TGTGCCAGCACGGCGGTACCTTACGAGCAGTACTTC. Protein: CASTAVPYEQYF.

The DNA of the CDR3 is TGTGCCAGCAGCCCCTCGAGCACCGGGGAGCTGTTTTTT. Protein sequence: CASSPSSTGELFF. The chain links TRBV14 to TRBJ2-2; D call uncertain. Trimming stripped 4 bases from V and 4 bases from J, with 7 bases between. The CDR3 covers 13 residues. The germline V gene has CDR1 SGHDN and CDR2 FVKESK.

In this sample, this clone turned up a few times. The genes are TRBV2 and TRBJ1-2, with D maybe TRBD1 (5 bases). V was pared by 0 bases and J by 9 bases, with 14 bases between. This CDR3 has 14 residues. Looked up from germline, CDR1 is SNHLY and CDR2 is FYNNEI. The CDR3 reads CASSEAQGFPRYTF. For the CDR3, the DNA is TGTGCCAGCAGTGAAGCGCAGGGCTTTCCGCGCTACACCTTC.

This clone was detected only a few times. The CDR3: CASSPTTGPDTQYF. The CDR3 DNA reads as TGCGCCAGCAGCCCTACGACAGGACCAGATACGCAGTATTTT. The rearrangement uses TRBV5-1 and TRBJ2-3, with a possible D match to TRBD1 (6 bases). Between the trimmed V and J ends, which lost 4 bases and 4 bases, there was a span of 13 bases. Germline V CDR1 and CDR2: SGHRS, YFSETQ. The CDR3 spans 14 residues.

This clone was counted between two and nine times. The rearrangement joins TRBV4-1 to TRBJ1-2; 7 bases are shared with TRBD1. The CDR3 has 14 residues. Unmatched junction bases numbered 8, after V lost 3 bases and J lost 7 bases. Germline CDR1 is MGHRA and CDR2 is YSYEKL. CDR3 in DNA: TGCGCCAGCAGCCAGGCAACAGGGGCCAGTGGCTACACCTTC. As protein: CASSQATGASGYTF.

The genes are TRBV29-1 and TRBJ2-1, with D unclear. The CDR3 is 12 amino acids. In germline, CDR1 is SQVTM, CDR2 ANQGSEA. V lost 3 bases to trimming and J lost 5 bases, with 8 bases between them. The CDR3 DNA is TGCAGCGTTGATCTGCTAAACAATGAGCAGTTCTTC. Amino acids: CSVDLLNNEQFF.

This clone showed up just a few times. V usage is TRBV19 and J usage is TRBJ2-6; D might be TRBD2 (5 bases). Germline lookup yields CDR1 LNHDA and CDR2 SQIVND (reference sequence). The CDR3 contains 15 residues. V was clipped by 3 bases and J by 2 bases, with 8 bases between them. The CDR3 nucleotides read TGTGCCAGTAGTATTGAGGGAGCTGGGGCCAACGTCCTGACTTTC. This translates into CASSIEGAGANVLTF.

The table lists this clone with a few counts. The V gene is TRBV28, the J gene TRBJ2-1; 13 positions agree with TRBD2. Germline V gene lookup returns CDR1 MDHEN and CDR2 SYDVKM. Trimming removed 6 bases from V and 3 bases from J; junction bases left unmatched: 2. The CDR3 is made up of 15 amino acids. CDR3 nucleotides: TGTGCCAGCAGGGGACTAGCGGGGTTCTACAATGAGCAGTTCTTC. The encoded protein is CASRGLAGFYNEQFF.

The V and J genes are TRBV28 and TRBJ1-2, with D possibly TRBD1 on 5 matching bases. V was shortened by 5 bases and J by 1 base, with 5 bases between the two germline ends. The CDR3 length is 12 residues. From germline, CDR1 is MDHEN and CDR2 SYDVKM. CDR3 sequence: CASSDSNYGYTF. CDR3 coding DNA: TGTGCCAGCAGTGACAGTAACTATGGCTACACCTTC.

This chain uses TRBV14 with TRBJ2-5; TRBD2 is a possible D gene (5 bases). The V gene's germline CDR1 is SGHDN and CDR2 FVKESK. V was shortened by 0 bases and J by 4 bases, with 15 bases between the two germline ends. This CDR3 contains 16 residues. CDR3 nucleotides: TGTGCCAGCAGCCAAGACCCCTCCCGGAGGTCAGAGACCCAGTACTTC. It encodes CASSQDPSRRSETQYF.

This clone was detected a few times. This chain uses TRBV7-3 with TRBJ2-2; D uncertain. The CDR3 loop spans 12 amino acids. The V gene lost 6 bases and the J gene lost 4 bases, with 6 bases spanning the gap. CDR1 is SGHTA, CDR2 FQGTGA, per germline. CDR3 protein: CASRYSTGELFF. The CDR3 DNA reads as TGTGCCAGCAGATATAGCACCGGGGAGCTGTTTTTT.

The chain joins TRBV9 to TRBJ2-1; 8 nucleotides match TRBD1. The CDR3 spans 16 residues. CDR1 SGDLS and CDR2 YYNGEE come from the germline V gene. J gave up 6 bases and V 4 bases, and 12 bases lay outside the gene matches. The CDR3 bases are TGTGCCAGCAGCCCGACAGGGGCGAGCTATCTCAATGAGCAGTTCTTC. Translated, it gives CASSPTGASYLNEQFF.

This clone was seen a handful of times. This rearrangement joins TRBV13 to TRBJ1-2; 7 bases are a match to TRBD1. The CDR3 covers 14 residues. The J segment lost 5 bases and the V segment lost 4 bases, leaving 7 bases of the junction unmatched. In germline, CDR1 is PRHDT, CDR2 FYEKMQ (reference sequence). The CDR3 spells CASSSGTEVYGYTF. The CDR3 bases are TGTGCCAGCAGCTCCGGGACAGAGGTATATGGCTACACCTTC.

A few counts support this clone. The chain is built from TRBV6-5 and TRBJ2-7; TRBD2 agrees at 7 bases. The CDR3 runs to 15 residues. V shed 6 bases, J shed 1 base, and the junction held 9 bases outside the gene matches. From germline, CDR1 is MNHEY and CDR2 SVGAGI. The CDR3 sequence: CASSQLASGSYEQYF. CDR3 sequence (DNA): TGTGCCAGCAGCCAACTGGCTAGCGGATCCTACGAGCAGTACTTC.

The chain links TRBV11-2 to TRBJ2-7; D not certain. The CDR3 runs 15 residues. V was trimmed by 2 bases and J by 4 bases, leaving 15 bases between them. Germline V lookup: CDR1 SGHAT, CDR2 FQNNGV. CDR3 bases: TGTGCCAGCAGCTTATCAGACACCCCACGTTACGAGCAGTACTTC. Its translation: CASSLSDTPRYEQYF.

The chain combines TRBV9 with TRBJ1-1; D remains unclear. This CDR3 is 13 amino acids long. Trimming pared 3 bases from V and 4 bases from J, leaving 10 bases between. The germline CDR1 and CDR2 sequences are SGDLS and YYNGEE. The CDR3 DNA reads TGTGCCAGCAGCGCGAGCGCGAGCACTGAAGCTTTCTTT. This translates into CASSASASTEAFF.

This clone has more than one count but fewer than ten. The chain links TRBV7-3 to TRBJ2-1; tentative D call: TRBD2 (5 bases). Deletions cut 0 bases from V and 3 bases from J, with 9 bases between. Germline V gene lookup returns CDR1 SGHTA and CDR2 FQGTGA. The CDR3 covers 15 residues. Here the CDR3 reads CASSLTSGNYNEQFF. CDR3 nucleotides: TGTGCCAGCAGCTTAACAAGCGGTAACTACAATGAGCAGTTCTTC.

This clone has more than one count but fewer than ten. The chain couples TRBV4-3 to TRBJ1-2, with a tentative D call TRBD1 (6 bases). CDR3 size: 14 residues. Between the trimmed V and J ends, which lost 4 bases and 4 bases, there was a span of 13 bases. The germline gives CDR1 LGHNA, CDR2 YSLEER. The CDR3 DNA is TGCGCCAGCAGCCCGACAGGATGGGCCTATGGCTACACCTTC. Protein product: CASSPTGWAYGYTF.

This clone was detected only a few times. The chain links TRBV29-1 to TRBJ1-3; 7 bases map to TRBD1. The CDR3 consists of 13 residues. CDR1 and CDR2 (germline): SQVTM, ANQGSEA. With V trimmed by 6 bases and J by 0 bases, 2 bases remained unmatched. The DNA for the CDR3 is TGCAGCGTCGGACAGGACTCTGGAAACACCATATATTTT. It encodes CSVGQDSGNTIYF.

The V and J genes are TRBV5-4 and TRBJ2-7; 7 bases align to TRBD2. Germline CDR1 reads SGHNT; CDR2 reads YYREEE (reference sequence). The junction had 6 bases not matched to a gene; V was cut back by 0 bases and J by 0 bases. The CDR3 totals 16 residues. The CDR3 spells CASSLGLAESSYEQYF. CDR3 DNA: TGTGCCAGCAGCTTGGGGCTAGCGGAGAGCTCCTACGAGCAGTACTTC.

The chain has TRBV6-5 and TRBJ2-5; possible D gene TRBD1, 5 bases. Trimming removed 2 bases at V and 4 bases at J, with 11 bases between. CDR1 and CDR2 (germline): MNHEY, SVGAGI. The CDR3 loop spans 14 amino acids. CDR3 region: CASSYGHGSETQYF. The CDR3 DNA reads TGTGCCAGCAGTTACGGACACGGGTCAGAGACCCAGTACTTC.

This clone was detected only once. The chain links TRBV4-1 to TRBJ2-1; 8 bases fit TRBD2. Germline-derived CDR1 and CDR2 are MGHRA and YSYEKL. The CDR3 extends over 16 amino acids. The V gene end was trimmed by 7 bases and the J gene end by 0 bases; junction bases not matched to a gene: 8. CDR3 nucleotides: TGCGCCAGCACGAGGGGTAGCGGGGCCTCCTACAATGAGCAGTTCTTC. Protein sequence: CASTRGSGASYNEQFF.

The rearrangement uses TRBV15 and TRBJ2-1; 9 bases are shared with TRBD2. The germline CDR1 and CDR2 sequences are LNHNV and YYDKDF (reference sequence). This CDR3 comprises 18 residues. With 1 base clipped from V and 8 bases from J, the junction kept 15 bases outside the gene matches. The CDR3 DNA reads as TGTGCCACCAGCAGAGGAGGGCCCCAGCGGGGGGCGACCGATGAGCAGTTCTTC. It codes for CATSRGGPQRGATDEQFF.